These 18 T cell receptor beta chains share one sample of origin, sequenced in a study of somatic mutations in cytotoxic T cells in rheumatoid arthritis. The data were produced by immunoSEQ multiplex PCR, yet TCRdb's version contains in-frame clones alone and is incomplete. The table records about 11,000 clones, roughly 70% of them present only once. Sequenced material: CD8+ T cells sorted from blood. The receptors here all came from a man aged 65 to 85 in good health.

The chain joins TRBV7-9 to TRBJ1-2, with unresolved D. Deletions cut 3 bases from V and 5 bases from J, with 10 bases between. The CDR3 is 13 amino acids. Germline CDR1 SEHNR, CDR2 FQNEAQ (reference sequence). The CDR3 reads CASSLPYGYGYTF. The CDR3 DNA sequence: TGTGCCAGCAGCTTGCCCTATGGGTATGGCTACACCTTC.

Here the CDR3 reads CAWSDRTGKDTEAFF. In nucleotides, the CDR3 is TGTGCCTGGAGTGACCGGACAGGGAAGGACACTGAAGCTTTCTTT. V and J are TRBV30 and TRBJ1-1; 8 bases fit TRBD1. The CDR3 length is 15 residues. V lost 1 base to trimming and J lost 3 bases; unmatched junction nucleotides: 7. CDR1 is GTSNPN and CDR2 is SVGIG in the germline V gene (reference sequence).

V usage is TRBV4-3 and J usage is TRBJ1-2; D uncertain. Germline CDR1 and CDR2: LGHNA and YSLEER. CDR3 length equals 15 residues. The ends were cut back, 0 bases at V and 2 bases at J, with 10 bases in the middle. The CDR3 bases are TGCGCCAGCAGCCAAGATCGCCAGACGAACTATGGCTACACCTTC. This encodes CASSQDRQTNYGYTF.

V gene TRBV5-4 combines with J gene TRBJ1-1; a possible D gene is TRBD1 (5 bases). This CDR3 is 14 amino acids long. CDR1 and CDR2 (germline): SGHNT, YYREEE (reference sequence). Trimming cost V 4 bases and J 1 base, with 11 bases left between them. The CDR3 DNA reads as TGTGCCAGCAGCCCAACAGGCCGGAACACTGAAGCTTTCTTT. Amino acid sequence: CASSPTGRNTEAFF.

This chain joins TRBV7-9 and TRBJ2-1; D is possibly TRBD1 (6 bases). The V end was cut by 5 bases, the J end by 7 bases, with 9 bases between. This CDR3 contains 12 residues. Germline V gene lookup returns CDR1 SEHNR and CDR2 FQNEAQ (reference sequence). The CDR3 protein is CASSNRENEQFF. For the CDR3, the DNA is TGTGCCAGCAGCAACAGGGAGAATGAGCAGTTCTTC.

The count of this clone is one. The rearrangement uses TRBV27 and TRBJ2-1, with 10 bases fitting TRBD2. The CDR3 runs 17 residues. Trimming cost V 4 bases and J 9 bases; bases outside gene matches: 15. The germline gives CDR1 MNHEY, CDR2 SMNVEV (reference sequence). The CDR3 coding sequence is TGTGCCAGCAGTTGGTCTAGCGGGAGCCTGGCCTTAGGTGAGCAGTTCTTC. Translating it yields CASSWSSGSLALGEQFF.

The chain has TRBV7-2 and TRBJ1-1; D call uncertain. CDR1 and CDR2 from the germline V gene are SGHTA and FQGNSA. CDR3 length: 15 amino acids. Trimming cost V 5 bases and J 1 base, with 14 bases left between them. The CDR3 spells CASSPVSDGNTEAFF. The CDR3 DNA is TGTGCCAGCAGCCCAGTTTCAGACGGGAACACTGAAGCTTTCTTT.

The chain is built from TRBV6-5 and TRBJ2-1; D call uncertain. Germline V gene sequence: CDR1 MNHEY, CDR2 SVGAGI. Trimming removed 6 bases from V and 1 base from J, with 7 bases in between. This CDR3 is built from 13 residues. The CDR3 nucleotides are TGTGCCAGCAGCGTCCATTCCTACAATGAGCAGTTCTTC. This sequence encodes CASSVHSYNEQFF.

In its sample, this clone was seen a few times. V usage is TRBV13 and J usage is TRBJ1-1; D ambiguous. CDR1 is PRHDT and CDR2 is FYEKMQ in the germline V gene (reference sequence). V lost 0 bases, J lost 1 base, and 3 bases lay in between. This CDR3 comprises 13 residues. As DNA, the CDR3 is TGTGCCAGCAGCTTAGGACAGAACACTGAAGCTTTCTTT. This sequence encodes CASSLGQNTEAFF.

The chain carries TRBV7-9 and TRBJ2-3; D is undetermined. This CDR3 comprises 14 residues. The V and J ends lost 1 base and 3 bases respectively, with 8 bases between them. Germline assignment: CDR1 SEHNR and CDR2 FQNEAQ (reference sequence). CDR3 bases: TGTGCCAGCAGCTTAGTCGATGGGACAGATACGCAGTATTTT. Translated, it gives CASSLVDGTDTQYF.

The CDR3 sequence: CASSVEGTGNNEQYF. CDR3 DNA sequence: TGTGCCAGCAGCGTAGAGGGGACAGGGAATAACGAGCAGTACTTC. The chain employs TRBV9 and TRBJ2-7; 9 nucleotides align to TRBD1. Per the germline V gene, CDR1 is SGDLS and CDR2 is YYNGEE. V lost 0 bases and J lost 5; bases outside the gene matches: 6. The CDR3 covers 15 residues.

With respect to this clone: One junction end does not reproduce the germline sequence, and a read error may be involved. CDR3 nucleotide sequence: TGTGCTAGCAGCTTAGACAGCGGGGGGGTCTTACAAGAGACCCAGTACTTC. It specifies CASSLDSGGVLQETQYF. The rearrangement links TRBV7-7 to TRBJ2-5, with 10 bases aligning to TRBD2. CDR1 and CDR2 from the germline V gene are SSHAT and FNYEAQ (reference sequence). The CDR3 spans 17 residues.

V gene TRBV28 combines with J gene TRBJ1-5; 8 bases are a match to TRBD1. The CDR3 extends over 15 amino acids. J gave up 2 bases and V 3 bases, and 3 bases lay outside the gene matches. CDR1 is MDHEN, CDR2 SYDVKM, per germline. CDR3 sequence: CASSFRGRGNQPQHF. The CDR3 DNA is TGTGCCAGCAGTTTCAGGGGGCGCGGCAATCAGCCCCAGCATTTT.

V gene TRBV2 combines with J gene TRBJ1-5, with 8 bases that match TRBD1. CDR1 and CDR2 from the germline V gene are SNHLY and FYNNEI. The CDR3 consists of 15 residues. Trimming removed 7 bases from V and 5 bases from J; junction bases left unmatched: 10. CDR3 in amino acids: CASKAWGQDDQPQHF. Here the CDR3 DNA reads TGTGCCAGCAAGGCCTGGGGACAGGACGATCAGCCCCAGCATTTT.

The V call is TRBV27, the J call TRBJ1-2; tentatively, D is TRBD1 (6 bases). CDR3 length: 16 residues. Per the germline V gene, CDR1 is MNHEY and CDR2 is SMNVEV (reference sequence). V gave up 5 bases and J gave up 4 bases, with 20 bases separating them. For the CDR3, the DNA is TGTGCCAGCAGTCCGAACACCTGGGACATGCCCTATGGCTACACCTTC. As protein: CASSPNTWDMPYGYTF.

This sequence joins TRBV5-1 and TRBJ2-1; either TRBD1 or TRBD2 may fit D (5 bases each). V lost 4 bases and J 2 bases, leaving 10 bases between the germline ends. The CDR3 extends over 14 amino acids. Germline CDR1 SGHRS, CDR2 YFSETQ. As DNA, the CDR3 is TGCGCCAGCAGCGGGGGAGAAGCCTACAATGAGCAGTTCTTC. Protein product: CASSGGEAYNEQFF.

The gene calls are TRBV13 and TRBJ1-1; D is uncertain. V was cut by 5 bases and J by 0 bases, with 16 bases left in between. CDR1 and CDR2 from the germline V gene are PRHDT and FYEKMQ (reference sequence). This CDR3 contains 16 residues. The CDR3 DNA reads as TGTGCCAGCAGCCCCTACCAAGCCTTTTTGAACACTGAAGCTTTCTTT. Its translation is CASSPYQAFLNTEAFF.

Here the CDR3 reads CASSERGGMNEKLFF. DNA of the CDR3: TGTGCCAGCAGTGAAAGAGGGGGAATGAATGAAAAACTGTTTTTT. The chain carries TRBV2 and TRBJ1-4; TRBD1 is a possible D gene (6 bases). CDR1 SNHLY and CDR2 FYNNEI come from the germline V gene. The ends were cut back, 2 bases at V and 5 bases at J, with 12 bases in the middle. The CDR3 sequence is 15 residues long.